Below, 20 T cell receptor beta chains from the same sample are listed, as sequenced in a study of cytotoxic CD8 clonotypes in ibrutinib-treated CLL. The data were produced by immunoSEQ multiplex PCR, yet TCRdb's version contains in-frame clones alone and is incomplete. The profile covers about 40,000 clones, with roughly 72% appearing a single time and over 9% taken by the ten largest. This material consisted of PBMCs, taken at disease progression, from a patient treated with ibrutinib. The receptors were sampled from a human donor with chronic lymphocytic leukemia.

This sequence joins TRBV4-1 and TRBJ1-1; D remains ambiguous. V dropped 0 bases and J dropped 1 base, with 6 bases sitting between them. CDR3 length equals 14 residues. Germline CDR1 MGHRA, CDR2 YSYEKL. The CDR3 loop is CASSQEEGNTEAFF. CDR3 bases: TGCGCCAGCAGCCAAGAGGAGGGGAACACTGAAGCTTTCTTT.

This clone is termed medium-sized. V gene TRBV6-1 combines with J gene TRBJ2-1; no clear D gene. The V gene lost 3 bases and the J gene lost 9 bases, with 9 bases spanning the gap. From germline, CDR1 is MNHNS and CDR2 SASEGT. The CDR3 length is 12 residues. In DNA form, the CDR3 reads TGTGCCAGCAGTGAGCTCCACCTTGAGCAGTTCTTC. This codes for CASSELHLEQFF.

The chain has TRBV10-2 and TRBJ2-7; D might be TRBD1 or TRBD2, each matching 5 bases. CDR3 length equals 13 residues. The V end was cut by 0 bases, the J end by 9 bases, with 12 bases between. CDR1 and CDR2 from the germline V gene are WSHSY and SAAADI. The CDR3 DNA follows: TGCGCCAGCAGTGAGTCGACTCGGGGCGGGCAGTACTTC. It is translated as CASSESTRGGQYF.

This clone was seen a handful of times. This sequence joins TRBV10-1 and TRBJ2-2; D might be TRBD2 (6 bases). CDR1 and CDR2 from the germline V gene are WNHNN and SYGVQD (reference sequence). CDR3 length: 14 amino acids. Trimming shortened V by 7 bases and J by 2 bases, and 11 bases separated the two germline ends. The CDR3 sequence: CASKDGSNTGELFF. The CDR3 DNA sequence: TGCGCCAGCAAGGACGGGAGCAACACCGGGGAGCTGTTTTTT.

There are a few counts of this clone. The rearrangement joins TRBV18 to TRBJ2-5; D is unclear. This CDR3 spans 13 amino acids. Germline CDR1 KGHSH, CDR2 LQKENI. V lost 4 bases and J 1 base, leaving 7 bases between the germline ends. The CDR3 DNA reads as TGTGCCAGCTCACGAGAATTCCAAGAGACCCAGTACTTC. The encoded protein is CASSREFQETQYF.

DNA of the CDR3: TGTGCCAGCAGCTCGGGACCTGAAGCTTTCTTT. Translating it yields CASSSGPEAFF. V is TRBV11-2 and J is TRBJ1-1; tentatively, D is TRBD1 (5 bases). The CDR3 runs to 11 residues. The V and J ends lost 4 bases and 6 bases respectively, with 6 bases between them. Per germline, CDR1 SGHAT and CDR2 FQNNGV. Full variable domain (outside the CDR3, taken from reference TRBV11-2 and TRBJ1-1): EAGVAQSPRYKIIEKRQSVAFWCNPISGHATLYWYQQILGQGPKLLIQFQNNGVVDDSQLPKDRFSAERLKGVDSTLKIQPAKLEDSAVYLCASSSGPEAFFGQGTRLTVV.

This clone was seen only a few times. The V call is TRBV6-1, the J call TRBJ1-1; 8 bases agree with TRBD1. J lost 3 bases, V lost 2 bases, and 5 bases had no gene match. Looked up from germline, CDR1 is MNHNS and CDR2 is SASEGT. The CDR3 loop spans 15 amino acids. The CDR3 bases are TGTGCCAGCAGTGAATCCCAGGGGGCGGACACTGAAGCTTTCTTT. Protein: CASSESQGADTEAFF.

This clone was seen a few times. The gene calls are TRBV28 and TRBJ1-2; 7 nucleotides align to TRBD1. From germline, CDR1 is MDHEN and CDR2 SYDVKM. Losses at the gene ends were 8 bases for V and 3 bases for J; bases not matched to a gene: 15. There are 16 residues in the CDR3. This chain's CDR3 is CASQSQTRTGDYGYTF. Written as DNA, the CDR3 is TGTGCCAGCCAGTCACAGACGCGGACAGGAGACTATGGCTACACCTTC.

Details on this clone: At one boundary the junction diverges from the germline segment, which might be a read error. CDR3 protein: CAWTPTGGSGYTF. The CDR3 DNA reads TGTGCATGGACCCCGACAGGGGGGTCTGGCTACACCTTC. The V gene is TRBV30, the J gene TRBJ1-2; 9 bases line up with TRBD1. The CDR3 spans 13 residues. Germline V gene lookup returns CDR1 GTSNPN and CDR2 SVGIG (reference sequence).

This clone was seen more than once but under ten times. This rearrangement joins TRBV30 to TRBJ1-2, with 11 bases identical to TRBD1. The CDR3 has 13 residues. Losses at the gene ends were 7 bases for V and 9 bases for J; bases not matched to a gene: 10. Germline CDR1 and CDR2: GTSNPN and SVGIG (reference sequence). This chain's CDR3 is CASSGTGGLRYTF. CDR3 coding DNA: TGTGCCTCATCCGGGACAGGGGGTCTTCGCTACACCTTC.

This clone was recorded a few times. The CDR3 here is CSVGQGAGQPQHF. The CDR3 region has the DNA TGCAGCGTCGGACAGGGGGCCGGGCAGCCCCAGCATTTT. V and J are TRBV29-1 and TRBJ1-5; TRBD1 agrees at 11 bases. There are 13 residues in the CDR3. With 6 bases clipped from V and 7 bases from J, the junction kept 5 bases outside the gene matches. CDR1 is SQVTM and CDR2 is ANQGSEA in the germline V gene.

CDR3 sequence reads: CASRLRGETYEQYF. The CDR3, as DNA: TGTGCAAGTCGCTTGAGGGGGGAAACCTACGAGCAGTACTTC. The chain joins TRBV12-2 to TRBJ2-7. TRBV12-2 is a pseudogene. The CDR3 consists of 14 residues.

The chain uses TRBV20-1 and TRBJ2-7; TRBD1 is a possible D gene (5 bases). Germline CDR1 reads DFQATT; CDR2 reads SNEGSKA (reference sequence). Trimming left V 5 bases short and J 3 bases short, with 8 bases between. The CDR3 is made up of 11 amino acids. The CDR3 loop reads CSASTDYEQYF. CDR3 nucleotides: TGCAGTGCTTCGACAGACTACGAGCAGTACTTC.

This chain links TRBV11-1 with TRBJ2-1; 11 bases map to TRBD2. Looked up from germline, CDR1 is SGHAT and CDR2 is FQDESV (reference sequence). The V and J ends lost 0 bases and 9 bases, in that order; junction bases with no gene match: 10. The CDR3 covers 17 residues. The CDR3 spells CASSLALVAGGPGEQFF. In DNA form, the CDR3 reads TGTGCCAGCAGCTTAGCGCTGGTAGCGGGGGGGCCAGGTGAGCAGTTCTTC.

The chain carries TRBV4-2 and TRBJ2-1, with 8 positions matching TRBD1. This CDR3 has 15 residues. In germline, CDR1 is LGHNA, CDR2 YNFKEQ. Losses at the gene ends were 5 bases for V and 5 bases for J; bases not matched to a gene: 8. CDR3 sequence: CASSYRQGLNNEQFF. As DNA, the CDR3 is TGTGCCAGCAGCTACCGACAGGGGCTTAACAATGAGCAGTTCTTC.

The chain couples TRBV21-1 to TRBJ2-7; the table assigns TRBD1, which was not confirmed against the DNA. TRBV21-1 constitutes a pseudogene. The CDR3 has 13 amino acids. CDR3 region: CASSKGAHYEQYF. CDR3 nucleotide sequence: TGTGCCAGCAGCAAAGGGGCGCACTACGAGCAGTACTTC.

This clone has a single count. A single base is all that separates this from a far larger clone, so a read error is likely. Within the sample, other DNA sequences also encode this same CDR3. The chain couples TRBV4-1 to TRBJ2-7; D gene uncertain. The germline V gene encodes CDR1 MGHRA and CDR2 YSYEKL. Trimming removed 3 bases at V and 4 bases at J, with 16 bases between. This CDR3 contains 15 residues. CDR3 bases: TGCGCCAGCAGCCAGAGTAACAGCGAGAAGTACGAGCAGTACTTC. Encoded protein: CASSQSNSEKYEQYF.

The chain has TRBV7-9 and TRBJ1-5; no clear D. Trimming left V 4 bases short and J 5 bases short, with 6 bases between. Germline V gene sequence: CDR1 SEHNR, CDR2 FQNEAQ (reference sequence). This CDR3 has 12 amino acids. The CDR3 here is CASSSDDQPQHF. Written as DNA, the CDR3 is TGTGCCAGCAGCTCGGATGATCAGCCCCAGCATTTT.

J is TRBJ1-1 and V is TRBV6-5; D is possibly TRBD1 (5 bases). The germline gives CDR1 MNHEY, CDR2 SVGAGI. The CDR3 covers 14 residues. The germline V and J ends were trimmed by 0 bases and 5 bases, with 10 bases remaining between them. The CDR3: CASSYSRWGTEAFF. In nucleotides, the CDR3 is TGTGCCAGCAGTTACTCCCGGTGGGGGACTGAAGCTTTCTTT.

CDR3 amino acids: CASRAGQGVAFF. The DNA of the CDR3 is TGTGCCAGCAGGGCTGGACAGGGTGTAGCTTTCTTT. V gene TRBV6-5 combines with J gene TRBJ1-1, with 8 nucleotides matching TRBD1. Germline lookup yields CDR1 MNHEY and CDR2 SVGAGI. J was trimmed by 10 bases and V by 6 bases; bases with no gene match: 7. The CDR3 totals 12 residues.